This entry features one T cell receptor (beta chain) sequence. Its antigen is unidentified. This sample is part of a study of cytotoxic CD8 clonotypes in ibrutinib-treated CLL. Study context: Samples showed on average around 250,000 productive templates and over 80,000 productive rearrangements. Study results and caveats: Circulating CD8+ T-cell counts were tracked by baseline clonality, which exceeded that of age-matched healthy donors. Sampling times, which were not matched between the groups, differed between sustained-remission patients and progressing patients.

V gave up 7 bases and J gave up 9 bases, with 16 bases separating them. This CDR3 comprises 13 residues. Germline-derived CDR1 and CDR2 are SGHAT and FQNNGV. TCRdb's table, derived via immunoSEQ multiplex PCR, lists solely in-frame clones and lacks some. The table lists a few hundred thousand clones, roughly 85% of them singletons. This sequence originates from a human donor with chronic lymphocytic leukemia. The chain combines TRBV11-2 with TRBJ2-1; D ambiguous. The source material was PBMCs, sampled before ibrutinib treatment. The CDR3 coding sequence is TGTGCCAGCACCCACCCCCCTGTTTTTGAGCAGTTCTTC. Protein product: CASTHPPVFEQFF.